The 18 T cell receptor beta chains presented below share a single source sample, sequenced in a study of OX40 agonist ivuxolimab in advanced cancers. The protocol was immunoSEQ multiplex PCR, while the TCRdb copy is restricted to in-frame clones and leaves out a portion. The table lists tens of thousands of clones, over 80% of them singletons. The input for sequencing was CD4+ or CD8+ T cells sorted from blood, taken in a trial of the OX40 agonist ivuxolimab. The source of these receptors is an adult with an advanced solid tumor such as melanoma, head and neck, liver or kidney cancer.

The V and J genes are TRBV15 and TRBJ2-1; the match to TRBD2 covers 8 bases. Per the germline V gene, CDR1 is LNHNV and CDR2 is YYDKDF (reference sequence). The CDR3 runs to 14 residues. Trimming removed 7 bases from V and 7 bases from J; junction bases left unmatched: 9. DNA for the CDR3: TGTGCCACCATGTGGGGGGGCGGGAGGAATGAGCAGTTCTTC. Its protein product is CATMWGGGRNEQFF.

The V gene is TRBV6-1, the J gene TRBJ2-3; the D is unclear. The CDR3 runs to 13 residues. V was shortened by 6 bases and J by 2 bases, with 9 bases between the two germline ends. From germline, CDR1 is MNHNS and CDR2 SASEGT. CDR3 amino acids: CASSVVNTDTQYF. CDR3 DNA sequence: TGTGCCAGCAGCGTAGTTAACACAGATACGCAGTATTTT.

The J gene is TRBJ2-3, the V gene TRBV4-1, with D uncertain. Deletions cut 4 bases from V and 6 bases from J, with 17 bases between. The CDR3 spans 15 residues. The germline V gene has CDR1 MGHRA and CDR2 YSYEKL. The CDR3 reads CASSPTALSMDTQYF. CDR3 bases: TGCGCCAGCAGCCCGACGGCCTTATCGATGGATACGCAGTATTTT.

This chain uses TRBV2 with TRBJ1-3; 11 nucleotides match TRBD1. Germline lookup yields CDR1 SNHLY and CDR2 FYNNEI. After removal of 7 bases from V and 4 bases from J, the junction contained 9 bases not matched to a gene. This CDR3 spans 16 amino acids. The CDR3: CASTPGQGAFGNTIYF. CDR3 in DNA: TGTGCCAGCACCCCCGGACAGGGGGCGTTCGGAAACACCATATATTTT.

The gene calls are TRBV27 and TRBJ2-3; 7 bases agree with TRBD2. This CDR3 region has 16 residues. CDR1 MNHEY and CDR2 SMNVEV come from the germline V gene (reference sequence). V lost 6 bases to trimming and J lost 1 base; unmatched junction nucleotides: 10. This chain's CDR3 is CASSPLREIGTDTQYF. CDR3 DNA sequence: TGTGCCAGCAGCCCTTTGCGGGAGATAGGCACAGATACGCAGTATTTT.

This rearrangement joins TRBV29-1 to TRBJ2-1; 8 bases are a match to TRBD2. The CDR3 totals 15 residues. Germline assignment: CDR1 SQVTM and CDR2 ANQGSEA. V lost 7 bases to trimming and J lost 2 bases; unmatched junction nucleotides: 10. The CDR3 sequence: CSATIIAGTYNEQFF. Written as DNA, the CDR3 is TGCAGCGCTACAATTATAGCGGGAACCTACAATGAGCAGTTCTTC.

The rearrangement joins TRBV10-3 to TRBJ1-5, with a possible D match to TRBD1 (5 bases). The V and J ends lost 6 bases and 4 bases respectively, with 19 bases between them. The CDR3 totals 16 residues. Germline CDR1 and CDR2: ENHRY and SYGVKD. The CDR3 nucleotides are TGTGCCATCAGCAAACATGCCGATCAGGGTAATCAGCCCCAGCATTTT. As protein: CAISKHADQGNQPQHF.

The gene calls are TRBV21-1 and TRBJ2-5; the table's D call of TRBD1 was not tested on the DNA. TRBV21-1 is reported as a pseudogene. The CDR3 totals 13 residues. The DNA for the CDR3 is TGTGCCAGCAGACGGACACAGCAAGAGACCCAGTACTTC. Residues: CASRRTQQETQYF.

This rearrangement joins TRBV27 to TRBJ2-1, with TRBD2 matching 7 bases. Germline CDR1 and CDR2: MNHEY and SMNVEV (reference sequence). Trimming cost V 6 bases and J 5 bases; bases outside gene matches: 10. The CDR3 contains 15 residues. This chain's CDR3 is CASRGSGNTNNEQFF. CDR3 sequence (DNA): TGTGCCAGCAGGGGGAGCGGGAACACCAACAATGAGCAGTTCTTC.

The gene calls are TRBV4-1 and TRBJ1-1; 12 nucleotides match TRBD1. Germline V gives CDR1 MGHRA, CDR2 YSYEKL. The CDR3 consists of 16 residues. J was trimmed by 1 base and V by 4 bases; bases with no gene match: 4. Written as DNA, the CDR3 is TGCGCCAGCAGCCGGGGACAGGGGGCCGAGAACACTGAAGCTTTCTTT. Protein sequence: CASSRGQGAENTEAFF.

The rearrangement joins TRBV29-1 to TRBJ1-1; 7 nucleotides line up with TRBD1. V lost 7 bases, J lost 5 bases, and 13 bases stayed unmatched. The germline V gene encodes CDR1 SQVTM and CDR2 ANQGSEA. CDR3 length: 14 residues. CDR3 residues: CSATPGQRSTEAFF. DNA for the CDR3: TGCAGCGCAACACCGGGACAGCGATCTACTGAAGCTTTCTTT.

This sequence joins TRBV6-5 and TRBJ2-1; 9 positions match TRBD2. Germline V gives CDR1 MNHEY, CDR2 SVGAGI. The CDR3 extends over 15 amino acids. Germline trimming cut 0 bases from V and 5 bases from J; bases unmatched to any gene: 2. This CDR3 is CASSYSLAGDNEQFF. The CDR3 DNA sequence: TGTGCCAGCAGTTACTCTTTAGCGGGGGACAATGAGCAGTTCTTC.

The chain is built from TRBV4-1 and TRBJ2-3; tentative D call: TRBD2 (5 bases). Germline loops: CDR1 MGHRA, CDR2 YSYEKL. With 1 base removed from V and 0 bases from J, the gap between germline ends came to 8 bases. The CDR3 consists of 15 residues. CDR3 bases: TGCGCCAGCAGCCAAGGACTACAGAGCACAGATACGCAGTATTTT. Translated: CASSQGLQSTDTQYF.

The rearrangement joins TRBV10-3 to TRBJ1-4; 9 positions match TRBD1. Trimming at V came to 3 bases and at J to 2 bases, leaving 7 bases not matched to a gene. The CDR3 has 17 residues. CDR1 is ENHRY and CDR2 is SYGVKD in the germline V gene. The DNA of the CDR3 is TGTGCCATCAGTGATCCGACAGGGGGGCGGACTAATGAAAAACTGTTTTTT. This translates into CAISDPTGGRTNEKLFF.

The chain recombines TRBV9 with TRBJ1-1; 7 bases fit TRBD1. V lost 0 bases and J lost 11; bases outside the gene matches: 4. Germline CDR1 SGDLS, CDR2 YYNGEE. This CDR3 has 12 amino acids. CDR3 bases: TGTGCCAGCAGCGTAGTTCAGGGGGACGCTTTCTTT. Protein product: CASSVVQGDAFF.

The chain couples TRBV27 to TRBJ2-7; D is ambiguous. V lost 6 bases to trimming and J lost 2 bases, with 8 bases between them. CDR3 length equals 12 residues. CDR1 is MNHEY and CDR2 is SMNVEV in the germline V gene (reference sequence). In DNA form, the CDR3 reads TGTGCCAGCAGCCCCGGCCCCTACGAGCAGTACTTC. As protein: CASSPGPYEQYF.

This chain connects TRBV28 to TRBJ2-2; 7 bases map to TRBD1. Trimming cost V 4 bases and J 3 bases; bases outside gene matches: 11. Per the germline V gene, CDR1 is MDHEN and CDR2 is SYDVKM. The CDR3 loop spans 17 amino acids. DNA of the CDR3: TGTGCCAGCAGTTCCCGTCGACAGGGTAAGGACACCGGGGAGCTGTTTTTT. It is translated as CASSSRRQGKDTGELFF.

The chain carries TRBV11-1 and TRBJ1-1; TRBD1 might be the D (5 bases). The germline V gene has CDR1 SGHAT and CDR2 FQDESV (reference sequence). The ends were cut back, 6 bases at V and 4 bases at J, with 15 bases in the middle. This CDR3 has 14 residues. CDR3 coding DNA: TGTGCCAGCAGGTATCAGGGTGGTGGCACTGAAGCTTTCTTT. It specifies CASRYQGGGTEAFF.